This T cell receptor (beta chain) appears in the sequencing data of a study of shared clonotypes between healthy human individuals (dated by TCRdb to the early 2020s). For the wider study: The cohort included a few men and a couple of women between 18 and 49 years of age. For each donor, CD4 naive and CD4 memory were each run on three plates, CD8 naive on two plates, and CD8 memory on one plate. To estimate repertoire size and how much clonotype sharing occurs between individuals, the study deeply sequenced the blood TCR repertoires of about five healthy adults. Libraries were prepared and TCR repertoires were sequenced by different laboratories using diverse techniques, in order to increase sequencing depth and limit assay-specific biases. Per donor, leukapheresis produced somewhere between about 0.9 and 10 billion PBMCs.

CDR3 length: 15 amino acids, cysteine to phenylalanine. Only CDR3 DNA remains: 45 bases, in frame from the first base. According to the germline V gene, CDR1 reads MGHRA and CDR2 reads YSYEKL. Relative to germline, V is missing 0 bases and J is missing 0 bases, with 2 bases of the junction outside any gene match. What the work shows at the level of the full study, not this receptor alone: The genetic and exposure-history diversity represented was limited by the small number of donors. Naive subsets generally had larger estimated clonotype richness than memory subsets. Clonotypes shared by all four sorted-subset donors showed higher generation probabilities than non-shared clonotypes. Incomplete sequencing was indicated by rarefaction of sorted-subset datasets, despite the large sequencing depth. Sharing across a few donors was observed for 4.5% to 6.5% of naive CD4, 3.5% of naive CD8, 2% to 2.5% of memory CD4, and approximately 0.41% of memory CD8 clonotypes. Sampling was restricted to blood, and TCR repertoires in tissues likely differ from the TCR repertoires found in blood. Pairwise subsampling indicated that sequencing depth was expected to affect the degree of clonotype sharing among donors.

Using the deep immunoSEQ assay, TCR CDR3 regions were amplified from genomic DNA by multiplex PCR. Extracted genomic DNA from each cell subset was spread evenly across all wells of several immunoSEQ 96-well plates, with each plate serving as a replicate. Each replicate PCR for sorted subsets received approximately 220 ng genomic DNA, equal to 30,000 or so T cell genomes. Purified libraries were quantified with a Qubit 3.0 fluorometer, sized on a Bioanalyzer 2100, and re-quantified with the KAPA Library Quantification kit. Each immunoSEQ 96-well plate was sequenced on its own single-read 150-cycle Illumina NextSeq 550 flow cell. Turning to the authors' computational methods: Because only junctional sequences without quality scores were contained in the immunoSEQ output, filtering matching that applied to full-length reads could not be performed. To assign V/J genes and CDR3, sequences were annotated using PyIR, a Python wrapper for IgBLAST v1.9, with IMGT germline references. Reads were removed for weak V/J assignments (E-value above 1e-6), missing CDR3, stop codons, out-of-frame junctions, or ambiguous translated residues. V3J clonotypes were defined by identical inferred V gene, J gene, and CDR3 amino acid sequence. Percentage overlap between repertoires was calculated by dividing the number of shared unique clonotypes by the size of the smaller repertoire. Richness of each repertoire was evaluated using RTK rarefaction, the Chao1 estimator, and Recon v2.1 estimates of unobserved clonotypes. OLGA was used to compute generation probabilities for all TCRbeta clonotypes that the gDNA method yielded from a few donors. Imported from immuneACCESS, the table was reduced by TCRdb to in-frame sequences with V and J called. These copies leave out some clones; in studies compared against another copy, an unresolved V gene accounts for under half, and the cause of the remainder is not known. That table supplies the V and J calls and clone size; D and trimming were determined from the DNA. This sample lists hundreds of thousands of clones; about 95% were detected once. The top ten hold approximately 0.11% of the sample.

A word on this clone: The antigen it recognizes is unknown. The input lacks base qualities; no much larger clone sits a single base away.

CD8 naive samples were obtained by positive selection for CCR7 among CD45RO-negative cells, yielding a CD45RA+CCR7+ population from which TemRA cells were excluded. The donors were healthy, HIV-negative adults who had no recently reported acute infections or vaccinations. Every donor was a Caucasian adult residing in Nashville, Tennessee, USA. Blood was obtained by leukapheresis, after which PBMCs were separated by Ficoll-Histopaque density gradient centrifugation and cryopreserved in liquid nitrogen vapor phase. Analytical flow cytometry was used to check the purity and quantity of each magnetically sorted T cell population. Genomic DNA was isolated from each sorted fraction and quantified by UV absorbance on a Nanodrop 2000c.

Recombination linked TRBV4-1 to TRBJ2-7, with TRBD2 matching 7 junction bases. Sequencing used naive CD8+ T cells sorted from blood. Sample cell subset or site, as interpreted from the label and publication: CD45RA+CCR7+. The clonotype comes from a woman aged 30 to 39 in good health. Here the CDR3 is given as CASSQDGRDSYEQYF. The nucleotide sequence reads as follows: TGCGCCAGCAGCCAAGATGGGAGGGACTCCTACGAGCAGTACTTC.